This T cell receptor beta chain is from a study of blood T cells in healthy people across ages (dated by TCRdb to 2013 to 2016). In terms of the full investigation: In model experiments, template switching captured roughly one uniquely barcoded TCR beta cDNA molecule for every two T cells. Age-related changes in TCR beta repertoire diversity were measured in the study by deep sequencing normalized with unique cDNA molecular identifiers. The donors were split into four age groups: young (average 16 years), middle-aged (roughly 40), aged (more than 60) and long-lived (over 75). The study analyzed two additional independent replicas of 1 million unique cDNA reads from the same blood draw for two donors, one aged 18 to 29 and one aged 80 or older. Study-wide conclusions, independent of this receptor: Conclusive comparison of naive and antigen-experienced compartments was prevented by the profiling of bulk unsorted PBMCs. Donor CMV infection status was unknown, potentially confounding age-related changes in expanded clonotypes. Estimates of total diversity based on one million sequenced T cells were considered lower bounds and underestimates. As age increased, observed TCR beta diversity per million T cells dropped in a roughly linear way, and a significant reduction was already evident by age about 36. Compared with the aged group, the long-lived group had more naive CD4+ T cells, fewer expanded clones and increased TCR diversity, suggesting age selection. A strong correlation was found between observed TCR beta diversity and the percentage of naive T cells measured by flow cytometry.

The library was produced with 5' RACE. Sequencing was performed on an Illumina HiSeq 2500. The second PCR ran for roughly 7 to 11 cycles and used a J-beta primer mix along with a sample-barcoded 5' primer. A template-switch 5' adaptor carrying 12 random nucleotides introduced a unique molecular identifier onto each TCR beta cDNA molecule. Each sample yielded at least 3 million CDR3-containing paired-end reads. First-strand cDNA synthesis was performed from all RNA using the Mint cDNA synthesis kit, with priming by a TRBC-specific oligonucleotide. Following uracil-DNA glycosylase treatment, a first 18-cycle PCR with universal primers M1SS and BC2_uni_R was performed on all cDNA. Per the original workflow: For normalization, 1 million high-quality reads, each with a distinct molecular identifier, were randomly selected from each sample. Instead of being binned into consensus sequences, reads with shared molecular identifiers were discarded. MiTCR, with a Q25 quality threshold and the strictest error-elimination algorithm, was used for CDR3 identification, clonotype clustering and error correction. Lower-bound total TCR beta diversity was estimated with a nonparametric unseen species model using Euler transformation. Starting from the raw public reads, TCRdb applied fastp trimming at Q25, assembled clones with MiXCR and retained in-frame beta chains. CDR3 protein sequences are deduplicated, and each keeps its most common genes and DNA. None of the V and J calls come from the authors' own analysis; TCRdb made them. The sample table contains about 840,000 distinct CDR3 sequences; only one count was recorded for approximately 32% of them. The ten biggest clones cover roughly 10% of the sample.

Donors were 40 or so systemically healthy Caucasian individuals from Russia aged roughly 6 to 90 years. Each donor gave approximately 9.3 milliliters of peripheral blood, collected into EDTA-treated Vacutainer tubes. Ficoll-Paque density-gradient centrifugation was used to isolate PBMCs, with at least 7 million per sample. Total RNA was extracted from PBMCs with Trizol reagent, with at least 6 micrograms obtained per sample. Naive CD45RAhigh/CD27high T cell percentages were measured by flow cytometry on a PBMC aliquot from every donor. Of note for this clonotype: Its antigen is currently not known. It has no much larger one-base neighbor in the sample; base qualities were not kept.

The germline V gene encodes CDR1 GTSNPN and CDR2 SVGIG (reference sequence). V lost 2 bases and J lost 0 bases; the stretch between them is 13 bases long. The CDR3 has 15 amino acids, counting the end cysteine and phenylalanine. The DNA shown is the 45-base CDR3, in frame from base 1. These data are also associated with another study on T cells of mothers and their children. Taken from the second paper: Nine systemically healthy Caucasian individuals served as donors, namely three mothers together with their six children. cDNA synthesis used all of the extracted RNA, with roughly 1.5 ug of RNA in each 15 ul reaction. In the second PCR, the M1S primer introduced both the sample barcodes and 2-4 random nucleotides. Each mother yielded over 9 million TCR beta CDR3 reads and each child about 3 million reads. TCR recombination output is similarly shaped by thymic selection in related and unrelated pairs, with a minor effect exerted by inherited differences. Normalized repertoire overlap in related mother-child pairs was always slightly higher than in unrelated mother-child pairs, but the difference was never significant. Persistent microchimeric T cell clones were not detected, at a sensitivity of about 100 clones per million clonotypes. To look for features that set related mother-child pairs apart from unrelated individuals, the researchers ran deep NGS to compare the TCR beta repertoires of mothers and children. The mean age was roughly 36 +/- 4 years for the mothers and about 12 +/- 4 years for the children. Libraries were sequenced on Illumina HiSeq 2000 with 100+100 nt paired-end reads after adapter ligation with NEBNext reagents. Mother and child libraries were prepared a month apart and sequenced in separate runs to prevent cross-contamination. Between about 500,000 and 2,100,000 distinct TCR beta clonotypes were identified per donor. Naive TCR beta clonotypes were estimated from low-frequency clonotypes matched to each donor's FACS-determined naive share, without sorting.

The TCR was taken from a woman between 40 and 55 years old in good health. Sequencing used blood. The sequence links TRBV30 to TRBJ1-1, and TRBD1 may be the D gene, going by 6 matching bases. The CDR3 has the sequence CAWSQGTTMNTEAFF. The sequenced DNA: TGTGCCTGGAGTCAGGGGACAACTATGAACACTGAAGCTTTCTTT.